This T cell receptor beta chain was observed in a study of T cells in Graves' hyperthyroidism and ophthalmopathy. At the level of the study: The initial diagnosis was the point when peripheral blood was collected, ahead of any treatment. The study's findings and limits: Most thyroid-expanded clonotypes above 0.001 were also found in blood.

As to this clonotype: As yet, its antigen is unknown.

This CDR3 has 16 amino acids. The germline gives CDR1 LNHDA, CDR2 SQIVND (reference sequence). The V gene lost 7 bases and the J gene lost 5 bases, with 23 bases spanning the gap. RNA transcripts gave rise to amplified TCR beta CDR3 regions. Using the HTBI primer set, a first-round RT-PCR was run on the TCR CDR3. TCRdb redid the calling of the multiplex PCR reads with MiXCR, one entry per CDR3 protein. The profile shows hundreds of thousands of distinct CDR3 sequences, approximately 15% of them singletons. This TCR derives from a woman aged 25 to 39 with Graves' hyperthyroidism that later progressed to Graves' ophthalmopathy. Sequencing was performed on blood. The chain is built from TRBV19 and TRBJ1-1; D perhaps matches TRBD1 (5 bases). The CDR3 sequence is CASITAGSRGWTEAFF. For the CDR3, the DNA is TGTGCCAGTATCACGGCGGGGTCCCGGGGGTGGACTGAAGCTTTCTTT.